What follows are 20 T cell receptor beta chains derived from one specimen sequenced in a study of T cells in Graves' hyperthyroidism and ophthalmopathy. What was amplified from RNA transcripts were TCR beta CDR3 regions. Primed by the HTBI set, a first-round RT-PCR was run on the TCR CDR3. TCRdb reprocessed the multiplex PCR reads with MiXCR, giving one entry per CDR3 protein. The sample comprises 500,000 to 650,000 distinct CDR3 sequences, 11% to 15% of which are singletons, and 11% to 15% rests with the top ten. The sequenced sample consisted of blood. The origin of the receptors is a woman in her thirties or forties with Graves' hyperthyroidism.

This clonotype has at least ten counts. The J gene is TRBJ2-5, the V gene TRBV12-3 or TRBV12-4; 11 positions match TRBD2. This CDR3 has 15 amino acids. The ends lost 3 bases at V and 5 bases at J; junction bases unmatched: 5. CDR3 DNA: TGTGCCAGCAGTTTCTCGACTAGCGGGACGGAGACCCAGTACTTC. Protein: CASSFSTSGTETQYF.

The sample holds many counts of this clonotype. This rearrangement joins TRBV7-9 to TRBJ2-1; D uncertain. The germline V gene encodes CDR1 SEHNR and CDR2 FQNEAQ (reference sequence). V was clipped by 3 bases and J by 4 bases, with 10 bases between them. The length of the CDR3 is 14 residues. CDR3 residues: CASSFMTVYNEQFF. The CDR3, as DNA: TGTGCCAGCAGCTTCATGACGGTATACAATGAGCAGTTCTTC. The whole variable domain, remainder taken from reference TRBV7-9 and TRBJ2-1, is DTGVSQNPRHKITKRGQNVTFRCDPISEHNRLYWYRQTLGQGPEFLTYFQNEAQLEKSRLLSDRFSAERPKGSFSTLEIQRTEQGDSAMYLCASSFMTVYNEQFFGPGTRLTVL.

There are a few counts of this clonotype. V is TRBV9 and J is TRBJ2-1, with D hard to call. The CDR3 consists of 14 residues. Germline V CDR1 and CDR2: SGDLS, YYNGEE. V was pared by 5 bases and J by 2 bases, with 11 bases between. The CDR3 is CASSLFPAYNEQFF. In nucleotides, the CDR3 is TGTGCCAGCAGTTTATTCCCAGCCTACAATGAGCAGTTCTTC.

This clonotype was counted ten times or more. The genes are TRBV20-1 and TRBJ2-1, with D tentatively TRBD1 (6 bases). CDR1 and CDR2 (germline): DFQATT, SNEGSKA (reference sequence). This CDR3 is built from 13 residues. The V gene lost 5 bases and the J gene lost 5 bases, with 13 bases spanning the gap. The CDR3 protein is CSAHRDKNNEQFF. The CDR3 nucleotides are TGCAGTGCTCATCGGGACAAAAACAATGAGCAGTTCTTC.

The chain combines TRBV19 with TRBJ2-7, with TRBD1 matching 7 bases. With V trimmed by 4 bases and J by 2 bases, 5 bases remained unmatched. The CDR3 contains 14 residues. Germline V gene sequence: CDR1 LNHDA, CDR2 SQIVND (reference sequence). The DNA for the CDR3 is TGTGCCAGTAGTAGACTCGACAGGGCCTACGAGCAGTACTTC. It yields the protein CASSRLDRAYEQYF.

The chain recombines TRBV15 with TRBJ2-7; D is undetermined. This CDR3 has 13 amino acids. Trimming removed 0 bases from V and 4 bases from J, with 7 bases in between. Germline V gene data show CDR1 as LNHNV and CDR2 as YYDKDF (reference sequence). CDR3 sequence (DNA): TGTGCCACCAGCAGAGATAAAGGATACGAGCAGTACTTC. Protein: CATSRDKGYEQYF.

The gene calls are TRBV2 and TRBJ2-7, with 7 bases that match TRBD1. V lost 9 bases to trimming and J lost 0 bases; unmatched junction nucleotides: 11. The CDR3 length is 15 residues. Germline values: CDR1 SNHLY, CDR2 FYNNEI. The CDR3 spells CASEDGQAGSYEQYF. The CDR3 DNA follows: TGTGCCAGTGAGGACGGACAGGCCGGCTCCTACGAGCAGTACTTC. The full variable domain, completed using reference TRBV2 and TRBJ2-7, is EPEVTQTPSHQVTQMGQEVILRCVPISNHLYFYWYRQILGQKVEFLVSFYNNEISEKSEIFDDQFSVERPDGSNFTLKIRSTKLEDSAMYFCASEDGQAGSYEQYFGPGTRLTVT.

This clonotype was counted a few times. The chain uses TRBV3-1 and TRBJ1-1; D remains ambiguous. The CDR3 has 15 amino acids. The V end lost 1 base, the J end lost 4 bases, and 13 bases lay between the germline ends. Germline V gene sequence: CDR1 LGHDT, CDR2 YNNKEL (reference sequence). The CDR3: CASSQGEGLSTEAFF. The CDR3 DNA reads as TGTGCCAGCAGCCAAGGGGAAGGGCTTAGCACTGAAGCTTTCTTT.

This clonotype was found many times. This may be a read error, as it is one base from a much larger clone. The V call is TRBV28, the J call TRBJ2-7; D is ambiguous. The CDR3 totals 12 residues. V was shortened by 6 bases and J by 0 bases, with 6 bases between the two germline ends. Germline V gene lookup returns CDR1 MDHEN and CDR2 SYDVKM. The CDR3 DNA reads as TGTGCCAGCAGATCGAGCTCCTACGAGCAGTACTTC. This translates into CASRSSSYEQYF.

The chain links TRBV7-9 to TRBJ2-7; TRBD1 aligns across 9 bases. The CDR3 is made up of 16 amino acids. V lost 3 bases and J lost 4; bases outside the gene matches: 10. The germline V gene has CDR1 SEHNR and CDR2 FQNEAQ (reference sequence). The CDR3 region is CASSFTPGTGIYEQYF. In DNA, the CDR3 is TGTGCCAGCAGCTTCACTCCCGGGACAGGGATATACGAGCAGTACTTC.

This clonotype was picked up many times. The chain combines TRBV7-9 with TRBJ1-1; maybe TRBD1 (6 bases). There are 14 residues in the CDR3. CDR1 and CDR2 from the germline V gene are SEHNR and FQNEAQ (reference sequence). Trimming left V 2 bases short and J 10 bases short, with 17 bases between. The CDR3 nucleotides read TGTGCCAGCAGCTTAAGGGTCGAACAGGGAAGAGCTTTCTTT. Its protein is CASSLRVEQGRAFF. Full variable domain (remainder filled in from reference TRBV7-9 and TRBJ1-1): DTGVSQNPRHKITKRGQNVTFRCDPISEHNRLYWYRQTLGQGPEFLTYFQNEAQLEKSRLLSDRFSAERPKGSFSTLEIQRTEQGDSAMYLCASSLRVEQGRAFFGQGTRLTVV.

The V gene is TRBV6-5, the J gene TRBJ1-1, with 10 nucleotides matching TRBD1. CDR3 length: 14 amino acids. J gave up 6 bases and V 6 bases, and 7 bases lay outside the gene matches. Germline V gene lookup returns CDR1 MNHEY and CDR2 SVGAGI. CDR3 region: CASSYRQGAAEAFF. CDR3 DNA: TGTGCCAGCAGCTACAGACAGGGGGCCGCTGAAGCTTTCTTT.

This clonotype was detected many times. This CDR3 is CASSQVGEGDEQFF. CDR3 DNA: TGTGCCAGCAGCCAAGTTGGGGAAGGGGATGAGCAGTTCTTC. The chain combines TRBV3-1 with TRBJ2-1; a weak D match, TRBD1 (5 bases). V lost 1 base to trimming and J lost 8 bases, with 12 bases between them. The germline gives CDR1 LGHDT, CDR2 YNNKEL (reference sequence). The CDR3 extends over 14 amino acids.

This clonotype was recorded at least ten times. V is TRBV7-9 and J is TRBJ1-2; D unresolved. The CDR3 has 14 residues. Trimming removed 0 bases at V and 4 bases at J, with 9 bases between. Germline CDR1 and CDR2: SEHNR and FQNEAQ (reference sequence). CDR3 nucleotides: TGTGCCAGCAGCTTAGCGTCAGGTAGCTATGGCTACACCTTC. Translating it yields CASSLASGSYGYTF.

In its sample, this clonotype was seen many times. The chain uses TRBV27 and TRBJ2-4, with a possible D match to TRBD1 (6 bases). The CDR3 totals 14 residues. Germline lookup yields CDR1 MNHEY and CDR2 SMNVEV (reference sequence). V lost 6 bases to trimming and J lost 6 bases, with 15 bases between them. In nucleotides, the CDR3 is TGTGCCAGCAGAGGACCGGGACACCTAAACATTCAGTACTTC. The encoded protein is CASRGPGHLNIQYF.

The V call is TRBV15, the J call TRBJ2-5; a weak D match, TRBD2 (5 bases). V shed 1 base and J shed 7 bases, with 10 bases lying between them. This CDR3 has 13 amino acids. Per the germline V gene, CDR1 is LNHNV and CDR2 is YYDKDF (reference sequence). CDR3 nucleotides: TGTGCCACCAGCAGAGGAGGGTTACGGACCCAGTACTTC. Its translation: CATSRGGLRTQYF.

This clonotype was counted a few times. This chain joins TRBV27 and TRBJ2-2, with 7 bases matching TRBD2. The V segment lost 5 bases and the J segment 2 bases; nucleotides outside the gene matches: 5. Germline lookup yields CDR1 MNHEY and CDR2 SMNVEV (reference sequence). The CDR3 is 15 residues long. Here the CDR3 reads CASSGLGYNTGELFF. CDR3 in DNA: TGTGCCAGCAGTGGACTAGGATACAACACCGGGGAGCTGTTTTTT.

The table lists this clonotype with many counts. This chain links TRBV30 with TRBJ1-1; D unclear. This CDR3 contains 13 residues. V lost 0 bases and J 1 base, leaving 6 bases between the germline ends. Germline assignment: CDR1 GTSNPN and CDR2 SVGIG (reference sequence). The CDR3 spells CAWSVRGNTEAFF. CDR3 nucleotides: TGTGCCTGGAGTGTACGAGGGAACACTGAAGCTTTCTTT.

This clonotype has ten or more counts. The CDR3 spells CSVYLLAGTSSYNEQFF. Written as DNA, the CDR3 is TGCAGCGTCTACCTACTAGCGGGAACTAGCTCCTACAATGAGCAGTTCTTC. The V call is TRBV29-1, the J call TRBJ2-1, with 10 nucleotides matching TRBD2. CDR1 and CDR2 from the germline V gene are SQVTM and ANQGSEA. V lost 6 bases, J lost 0 bases, and 11 bases stayed unmatched. The CDR3 is 17 amino acids.

This clonotype was counted many times. The chain employs TRBV20-1 and TRBJ1-1; no clear D. Germline V gene data show CDR1 as DFQATT and CDR2 as SNEGSKA (reference sequence). The CDR3 extends over 16 amino acids. Deletions cut 6 bases from V and 1 base from J, with 21 bases between. The CDR3 DNA follows: TGCAGTGCCACGGGTGCTGGGAGGGCTCAGAACACTGAAGCTTTCTTT. It codes for CSATGAGRAQNTEAFF.